This entry features one T cell receptor (beta chain) sequence. Its target is unknown. Profiling relied on immunoSEQ multiplex PCR, and the TCRdb table lists in-frame clones only, not all of them. The table records over 70,000 clones, roughly 90% of them present only once. Timing groups of about 4 and about 12 weeks for second doses were pooled. The data were taken from a study of T cell responses to AZD1222 COVID-19 vaccine. Study-wide results and limits: Only after the peak T cell response were repertoires sampled. Seropositive at baseline were only six AZD1222 recipients. An increase in Spike-specific TCR breadth and depth was observed after two AZD1222 doses.

The germline V gene has CDR1 SEHNR and CDR2 FQNEAQ (reference sequence). The V gene end was trimmed by 4 bases and the J gene end by 3 bases; junction bases not matched to a gene: 2. This CDR3 is 14 amino acids long. The gene calls are TRBV7-9 and TRBJ2-2, with TRBD1 identical over 7 bases. This clonotype was obtained from an adult who received the AZD1222 COVID-19 vaccine. The specimen comprised peripheral blood, sampled 28 days after the second AZD1222 dose. CDR3 nucleotides: TGTGCCAGCAGCTCGGGGACAGACACCGGGGAGCTGTTTTTT. This encodes CASSSGTDTGELFF.